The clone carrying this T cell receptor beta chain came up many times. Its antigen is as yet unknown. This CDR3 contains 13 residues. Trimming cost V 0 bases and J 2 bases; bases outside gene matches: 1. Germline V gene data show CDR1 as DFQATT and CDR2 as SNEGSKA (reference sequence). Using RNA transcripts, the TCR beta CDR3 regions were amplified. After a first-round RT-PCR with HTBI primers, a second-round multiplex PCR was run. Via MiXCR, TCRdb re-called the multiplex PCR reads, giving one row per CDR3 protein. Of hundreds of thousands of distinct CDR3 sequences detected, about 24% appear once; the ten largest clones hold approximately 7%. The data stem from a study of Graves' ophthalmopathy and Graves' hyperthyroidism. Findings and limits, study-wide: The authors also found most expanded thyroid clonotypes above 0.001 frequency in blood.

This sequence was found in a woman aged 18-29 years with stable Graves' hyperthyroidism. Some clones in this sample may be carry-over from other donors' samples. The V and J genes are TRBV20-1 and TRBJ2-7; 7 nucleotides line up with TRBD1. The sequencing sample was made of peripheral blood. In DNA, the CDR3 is TGCAGTGCTAGAGAAGGACAGGCCTACGAGCAGTACTTC. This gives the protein CSAREGQAYEQYF.